A single sample is the source of the 9 T cell receptor beta chains below, sequenced in a study of CD8 T cells in ankylosing spondylitis. Study-wide points: In ankylosing spondylitis blood, a motif of roughly eight highly homologous TCR beta variants appeared characteristic.

For these TCRs, the target antigens are not known. TCRdb ran MiXCR on the 5' RACE reads and lists one entry per CDR3 protein. The sample records hundreds of thousands of distinct CDR3 sequences, about 10% being singletons. Sequenced input: blood, either unsorted or a sorted T cell fraction (not recorded which). The receptors shown here come from a male donor with ankylosing spondylitis.

The V gene is TRBV7-2, the J gene TRBJ2-6; D is ambiguous. The CDR3 has 17 residues. Per the germline V gene, CDR1 is SGHTA and CDR2 is FQGNSA. V was cut by 5 bases and J by 0 bases, with 14 bases left in between. CDR3 sequence: CASSPRYRLSGANVLTF. CDR3 bases: TGTGCCAGCAGCCCCAGGTACCGGCTCTCTGGGGCCAACGTCCTGACTTTC.

V is TRBV4-2 and J is TRBJ2-3; 9 bases are shared with TRBD2. V dropped 0 bases and J dropped 2; count of bases not matched to a gene: 6. Germline V gene sequence: CDR1 LGHNA, CDR2 YNFKEQ. This CDR3 spans 17 amino acids. CDR3 amino acids: CASSQDPSSGDTDTQYF. The DNA of the CDR3 is TGTGCCAGCAGCCAAGATCCCTCTAGCGGGGACACAGATACGCAGTATTTT.

The table lists this clonotype with a few counts. The chain joins TRBV20-1 to TRBJ2-7, with unresolved D. V was trimmed by 5 bases and J by 9 bases, leaving 20 bases between them. This CDR3 spans 13 amino acids. Germline V lookup: CDR1 DFQATT, CDR2 SNEGSKA (reference sequence). For the CDR3, the DNA is TGCAGTGCTGTCGTAGGAGAGGTGGTAGGGCAGTACTTC. Its translation: CSAVVGEVVGQYF.

This clonotype was picked up many times. The J gene is TRBJ1-2, the V gene TRBV6-5; possibly TRBD1 for D (5 bases). The CDR3 has 13 amino acids. Germline V CDR1 and CDR2: MNHEY, SVGAGI. V was clipped by 2 bases and J by 8 bases, with 12 bases between them. The CDR3 is CASSYGDSRGYTF. DNA for the CDR3: TGTGCCAGCAGTTACGGGGACTCAAGGGGCTACACCTTC.

The rearrangement joins TRBV7-3 to TRBJ1-2; tentative D call: TRBD1 (6 bases). CDR1 SGHTA and CDR2 FQGTGA come from the germline V gene. V shed 5 bases and J shed 5 bases, with 15 bases lying between them. The CDR3 sequence is 14 residues long. The CDR3 reads CASSPGPGEYGYTF. The CDR3 region has the DNA TGTGCCAGCAGCCCTGGGCCAGGGGAATATGGCTACACCTTC.

Here the CDR3 DNA reads TGTGCCACCAGCAGAGCGGACAGGGGGTATGGCTACACCTTC. It translates to CATSRADRGYGYTF. V and J are TRBV15 and TRBJ1-2; 10 bases fit TRBD1. The CDR3 sequence is 14 residues long. Germline loops: CDR1 LNHNV, CDR2 YYDKDF (reference sequence). Trimming at V came to 1 base and at J to 5 bases, leaving 1 base not matched to a gene.

In its sample, this clonotype was seen a few times. CDR3 sequence (DNA): TGCAGTGCTAGACGGCCTAGCACGTCCTACAATGAGCAGTTCTTC. Its translation is CSARRPSTSYNEQFF. This sequence joins TRBV20-1 and TRBJ2-1; the D gene is possibly TRBD2 (5 bases). This CDR3 comprises 15 residues. V was cut by 2 bases and J by 1 base, with 12 bases left in between. The germline V gene has CDR1 DFQATT and CDR2 SNEGSKA (reference sequence).

This clonotype was seen only a few times. The rearrangement joins TRBV25-1 to TRBJ2-2; D may be TRBD2 (6 bases). V dropped 1 base and J dropped 3 bases, with 21 bases sitting between them. Germline loops: CDR1 MGHDK, CDR2 SYGVNS. The CDR3 spans 19 residues. DNA for the CDR3: TGTGCCAGCAGTGAATGGAGGGTGAAAGGCGCCTGGGACACCGGGGAGCTGTTTTTT. Its translation: CASSEWRVKGAWDTGELFF.

V and J are TRBV20-1 and TRBJ2-3; 12 bases agree with TRBD2. Germline V lookup: CDR1 DFQATT, CDR2 SNEGSKA (reference sequence). Trimming at V came to 7 bases and at J to 4 bases, leaving 6 bases not matched to a gene. This CDR3 has 14 residues. The CDR3 is CSGSSSGGADTQYF. The CDR3 bases are TGCAGTGGTTCTTCTAGCGGGGGGGCAGATACGCAGTATTTT.